Sequencing of this T cell receptor beta chain was carried out in a study of identifying expanded T cells in peripheral blood. Broader study findings: Variance in clone template counts between approximately two-week samples significantly increased with total template count across all healthy donors.

Trimming stripped 5 bases from V and 6 bases from J, with 14 bases between. CDR3 size: 13 residues. Per germline, CDR1 SGHNT and CDR2 YYREEE (reference sequence). Collection occurred without any documented infections or immune events in donors. Here immunoSEQ multiplex PCR was the method, and the copy in TCRdb shows in-frame clones only, minus some. The table has under 150,000 clones, 70% to 90% seen once; the top ten hold 7.5% to 8.5%. Of note for this clone: Its antigen is unidentified.

Material: blood. The sequence derives from a person aged 18-69 years in good health. This chain joins TRBV5-4 and TRBJ1-1; possibly TRBD1 for D (6 bases). CDR3 sequence: CASRLPGAPEAFF. The CDR3 DNA follows: TGTGCCAGCAGACTACCAGGGGCCCCTGAAGCTTTCTTT.